The 6 T cell receptor beta chains in this list originate from one sample, sequenced in a study of CD8 T cells in ankylosing spondylitis. For these TCRs, the target antigens are not known. TCRdb called the 5' RACE reads again in MiXCR, with one record for every CDR3 protein. This table holds under 550,000 distinct CDR3 sequences, roughly 26% found once. Overall study findings and caveats: For ankylosing spondylitis blood, a TCR beta motif of 7 to 9 highly homologous variants appeared characteristic.

Input material: blood, either unsorted or a sorted T cell fraction (not recorded which). Receptor source: a male donor with ankylosing spondylitis.

The chain links TRBV20-1 to TRBJ2-1; 14 nucleotides line up with TRBD2. The length of the CDR3 is 14 residues. The junction had 3 bases not matched to a gene; V was cut back by 4 bases and J by 7 bases. CDR1 is DFQATT and CDR2 is SNEGSKA in the germline V gene (reference sequence). The CDR3 here is CSATTSGRGNEQFF. The CDR3 coding sequence is TGCAGTGCTACGACTAGCGGGAGGGGGAATGAGCAGTTCTTC.

This clonotype turned up a few times. This chain connects TRBV28 to TRBJ2-3; 10 nucleotides agree with TRBD2. The J segment lost 2 bases and the V segment lost 1 base, leaving 6 bases of the junction unmatched. This CDR3 comprises 17 residues. The germline V gene has CDR1 MDHEN and CDR2 SYDVKM. Here the CDR3 DNA reads TGTGCCAGCAGTTTATCGGCTAGCGGGAGTATCACAGATACGCAGTATTTT. It codes for CASSLSASGSITDTQYF. Full variable domain (remainder filled in from reference TRBV28 and TRBJ2-3): DVKVTQSSRYLVKRTGEKVFLECVQDMDHENMFWYRQDPGLGLRLIYFSYDVKMKEKGDIPEGYSVSREKKERFSLILESASTNQTSMYLCASSLSASGSITDTQYFGPGTRLTVL.

This clonotype was observed a few times. As DNA, the CDR3 is TGTGCCAGCAGCCTCGAGACAGGCAGATACTACAATGAGCAGTTCTTC. This sequence encodes CASSLETGRYYNEQFF. The chain couples TRBV7-9 to TRBJ2-1; maybe TRBD1 (6 bases). The V gene lost 5 bases and the J gene lost 3 bases, with 17 bases spanning the gap. CDR3 length: 16 amino acids. Germline V gene sequence: CDR1 SEHNR, CDR2 FQNEAQ (reference sequence).

The rearrangement joins TRBV7-2 to TRBJ2-5, with TRBD2 as a possible D gene (6 bases). The CDR3 contains 13 residues. Germline lookup yields CDR1 SGHTA and CDR2 FQGNSA. Trimming shortened V by 2 bases and J by 8 bases, and 12 bases separated the two germline ends. The CDR3: CASSLRGLPTQYF. CDR3 sequence (DNA): TGTGCCAGCAGCTTAAGGGGACTCCCAACCCAGTACTTC.

J is TRBJ1-3 and V is TRBV3-1, with D uncertain. Germline V gives CDR1 LGHDT, CDR2 YNNKEL (reference sequence). The CDR3 sequence is 13 residues long. Trimming left V 0 bases short and J 4 bases short, with 4 bases between. The CDR3 sequence is CASSQELGNTIYF. CDR3 nucleotide sequence: TGTGCCAGCAGCCAAGAGCTGGGAAACACCATATATTTT.

This clonotype turned up a few times. The V call is TRBV20-1, the J call TRBJ2-6; TRBD1 aligns across 7 bases. Trimming removed 6 bases from V and 0 bases from J; junction bases left unmatched: 2. This CDR3 has 14 amino acids. Per germline, CDR1 DFQATT and CDR2 SNEGSKA (reference sequence). The CDR3 protein is CSAGQASGANVLTF. DNA of the CDR3: TGCAGTGCCGGACAGGCCTCTGGGGCCAACGTCCTGACTTTC.